This TCR beta chain derives from a study of T cell repertoires in cytomegalovirus infection. In TCRdb, the reads were re-called with MiXCR into one record per CDR3 protein. The table includes 150,000 to 200,000 distinct CDR3 sequences, about 21% detected once. CDR3 size: 14 residues. CDR1 is SGHDN, CDR2 FVKESK, per germline. V was clipped by 2 bases and J by 4 bases, with 11 bases between them. Study-level points and caveats: Based on cumulative public TCR beta family frequency, carriers of CMV plus the relevant HLA were identified.

As to this clonotype: No antigen is known for it.

The chain recombines TRBV14 with TRBJ2-5; D may match TRBD1 or TRBD2 (5 bases each). The sample was PBMCs. The sequence was collected from a human donor in good health (CMV status not recorded). Some clones in this sample may be carry-over from other donors' samples. In nucleotides, the CDR3 is TGTGCCAGCAGCCAATTGAGGGGCGTAGAGACCCAGTACTTC. It yields the protein CASSQLRGVETQYF.